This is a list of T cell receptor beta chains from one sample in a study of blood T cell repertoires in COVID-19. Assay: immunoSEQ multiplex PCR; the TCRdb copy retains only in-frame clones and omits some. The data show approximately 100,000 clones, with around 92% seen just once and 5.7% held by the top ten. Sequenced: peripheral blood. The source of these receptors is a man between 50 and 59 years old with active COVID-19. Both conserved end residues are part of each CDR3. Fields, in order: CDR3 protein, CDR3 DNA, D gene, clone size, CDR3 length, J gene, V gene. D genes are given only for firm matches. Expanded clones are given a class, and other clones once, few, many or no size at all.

CDR3 protein: CASKGASGAETQYF
CDR3 DNA: TGTGCCAGCAAGGGGGCTAGCGGGGCAGAGACCCAGTACTTC
D gene: TRBD2
clone size: .
CDR3 length: 14
J gene: TRBJ2-5
V gene: TRBV2

CDR3 protein: CASSEQAGGFETQYF
CDR3 DNA: TGTGCCAGCAGTGAACAAGCAGGGGGCTTTGAGACCCAGTACTTC
D gene: TRBD1
clone size: .
CDR3 length: 15
J gene: TRBJ2-5
V gene: TRBV6-1

CDR3 protein: CSVGGGQGQIEAFF
CDR3 DNA: TGCAGCGTTGGTGGAGGACAGGGCCAAATTGAAGCTTTCTTT
D gene: TRBD1
clone size: once
CDR3 length: 14
J gene: TRBJ1-1
V gene: TRBV29-1

CDR3 protein: CASSFQGAVGDTQYF
CDR3 DNA: TGTGCCAGCAGTTTTCAGGGGGCCGTGGGAGATACGCAGTATTTT
D gene: TRBD1
clone size: .
CDR3 length: 15
J gene: TRBJ2-3
V gene: TRBV28

CDR3 protein: CASSHARGSRYEQYF
CDR3 DNA: TGTGCCAGCAGCCATGCTCGCGGGAGTCGCTACGAGCAGTACTTC
D gene: TRBD2
clone size: .
CDR3 length: 15
J gene: TRBJ2-7
V gene: TRBV3-1/TRBV3-2

CDR3 protein: CASSPQGAQVGSEKLFF
CDR3 DNA: TGTGCCAGCAGCCCACAGGGGGCCCAAGTAGGTTCCGAAAAACTGTTTTTT
D gene: TRBD1
clone size: once
CDR3 length: 17
J gene: TRBJ1-4
V gene: TRBV13

CDR3 protein: CASNPAGGETGGYTF
CDR3 DNA: TGTGCCAGCAACCCTGCAGGGGGTGAAACGGGTGGCTACACCTTC
D gene: TRBD1
clone size: .
CDR3 length: 15
J gene: TRBJ1-2
V gene: TRBV11-2

CDR3 protein: CASSKGSRLVNEQFF
CDR3 DNA: TGTGCCAGCAGCAAAGGGTCCAGGTTAGTCAATGAGCAGTTCTTC
D gene: .
clone size: once
CDR3 length: 15
J gene: TRBJ2-1
V gene: TRBV7-9

CDR3 protein: CASSLLAGYLGYTF
CDR3 DNA: TGTGCCAGCAGCTTATTAGCAGGGTATTTAGGCTACACCTTC
D gene: .
clone size: few
CDR3 length: 14
J gene: TRBJ1-2
V gene: TRBV7-9

CDR3 protein: CASRVGGRGQDTQYF
CDR3 DNA: TGTGCCAGCAGGGTCGGTGGCAGGGGGCAAGATACGCAGTATTTT
D gene: TRBD1
clone size: .
CDR3 length: 15
J gene: TRBJ2-3
V gene: TRBV28

CDR3 protein: CASSGPGNTIYF
CDR3 DNA: TGTGCCAGCAGTGGCCCTGGAAACACCATATATTTT
D gene: .
clone size: once
CDR3 length: 12
J gene: TRBJ1-3
V gene: TRBV12-3/TRBV12-4

CDR3 protein: CASTAETPFYEQYF
CDR3 DNA: TGTGCCAGCACGGCGGAGACTCCTTTCTACGAGCAGTACTTC
D gene: .
clone size: .
CDR3 length: 14
J gene: TRBJ2-7
V gene: TRBV6-6

CDR3 protein: CASSELVLAGANTEAFF
CDR3 DNA: TGTGCCAGCAGTGAATTAGTGCTGGCAGGTGCGAACACTGAAGCTTTCTTT
D gene: .
clone size: .
CDR3 length: 17
J gene: TRBJ1-1
V gene: TRBV2

CDR3 protein: CASSWYGGESSGANVLTF
CDR3 DNA: TGTGCCAGCAGCTGGTACGGGGGTGAGAGCTCTGGGGCCAACGTCCTGACTTTC
D gene: .
clone size: .
CDR3 length: 18
J gene: TRBJ2-6
V gene: TRBV7-2

CDR3 protein: CASRLSGVNTGELFF
CDR3 DNA: TGTGCCAGCAGACTTAGCGGGGTGAACACCGGGGAGCTGTTTTTT
D gene: TRBD2
clone size: .
CDR3 length: 15
J gene: TRBJ2-2
V gene: TRBV27

CDR3 protein: CASSLAAGPGELFF
CDR3 DNA: TGTGCCAGCAGCTTGGCCGCGGGACCCGGGGAGCTGTTTTTT
D gene: .
clone size: .
CDR3 length: 14
J gene: TRBJ2-2
V gene: TRBV7-2

CDR3 protein: CASSYRQGNTGELFF
CDR3 DNA: TGTGCCAGCAGCTATCGACAGGGTAACACCGGGGAGCTGTTTTTT
D gene: TRBD1
clone size: .
CDR3 length: 15
J gene: TRBJ2-2
V gene: TRBV11-2

CDR3 protein: CATSDAGQPQHF
CDR3 DNA: TGTGCCACCAGTGATGCGGGACAGCCCCAGCATTTT
D gene: .
clone size: .
CDR3 length: 12
J gene: TRBJ1-5
V gene: TRBV24-1

CDR3 protein: CASSSPKTGEKLFF
CDR3 DNA: TGTGCCAGCAGCTCCCCAAAAACCGGGGAAAAACTGTTTTTT
D gene: .
clone size: .
CDR3 length: 14
J gene: TRBJ1-4
V gene: TRBV5-4

CDR3 protein: CASSPIQEAFDEQFF
CDR3 DNA: TGTGCCAGCAGCCCGATCCAGGAAGCCTTCGATGAGCAGTTCTTC
D gene: .
clone size: few
CDR3 length: 15
J gene: TRBJ2-1
V gene: TRBV7-9

CDR3 protein: CASSLDSVTNQPQHF
CDR3 DNA: TGTGCCAGCAGCTTAGATTCCGTGACAAATCAGCCCCAGCATTTT
D gene: .
clone size: .
CDR3 length: 15
J gene: TRBJ1-5
V gene: TRBV11-2

CDR3 protein: CASSSSGSMNEQFF
CDR3 DNA: TGTGCCAGCAGCTCTAGCGGGAGTATGAATGAGCAGTTCTTC
D gene: TRBD2
clone size: .
CDR3 length: 14
J gene: TRBJ2-1
V gene: TRBV7-3

CDR3 protein: CASRGMRQGNFYEQYF
CDR3 DNA: TGTGCCAGCAGGGGTATGAGACAGGGCAATTTCTACGAGCAGTACTTC
D gene: TRBD1
clone size: .
CDR3 length: 16
J gene: TRBJ2-7
V gene: TRBV28

CDR3 protein: CASSTSDSSTDTQYF
CDR3 DNA: TGTGCCAGTAGTACTAGTGACTCTAGCACAGATACGCAGTATTTT
D gene: .
clone size: .
CDR3 length: 15
J gene: TRBJ2-3
V gene: TRBV19

CDR3 protein: CASSIGSSYNEQFF
CDR3 DNA: TGTGCCAGTAGTATTGGGAGCTCCTACAATGAGCAGTTCTTC
D gene: .
clone size: .
CDR3 length: 14
J gene: TRBJ2-1
V gene: TRBV19

CDR3 protein: CASSLHLRGETEAFF
CDR3 DNA: TGTGCCAGCAGCCTACACCTCAGGGGAGAAACTGAAGCTTTCTTT
D gene: .
clone size: .
CDR3 length: 15
J gene: TRBJ1-1
V gene: TRBV28

CDR3 protein: CASSALAGVANNEQFF
CDR3 DNA: TGTGCCAGCAGTGCCTTAGCGGGAGTCGCCAATAATGAGCAGTTCTTC
D gene: TRBD2
clone size: .
CDR3 length: 16
J gene: TRBJ2-1
V gene: TRBV6-1

CDR3 protein: CASSQVGPLGGYTF
CDR3 DNA: TGTGCCAGCAGCCAAGTGGGGCCCTTGGGGGGCTACACCTTC
D gene: .
clone size: .
CDR3 length: 14
J gene: TRBJ1-2
V gene: TRBV3-1/TRBV3-2

CDR3 protein: CASSQEAWLAVYEQYF
CDR3 DNA: TGTGCCAGCAGCCAAGAGGCGTGGCTAGCGGTCTACGAGCAGTACTTC
D gene: TRBD2
clone size: .
CDR3 length: 16
J gene: TRBJ2-7
V gene: TRBV3-1/TRBV3-2

CDR3 protein: CASSPDRGRQDEQFF
CDR3 DNA: TGTGCCAGCAGCCCAGACAGGGGGCGCCAGGATGAGCAGTTCTTC
D gene: TRBD1
clone size: .
CDR3 length: 15
J gene: TRBJ2-1
V gene: TRBV5-4

CDR3 protein: CASFKTGTYYGYTF
CDR3 DNA: TGTGCCAGTTTCAAGACAGGGACGTACTATGGCTACACCTTC
D gene: TRBD1
clone size: .
CDR3 length: 14
J gene: TRBJ1-2
V gene: TRBV2

CDR3 protein: CASRGEQSGQPQHF
CDR3 DNA: TGTGCCAGCAGGGGAGAACAGAGCGGCCAGCCCCAGCATTTT
D gene: .
clone size: .
CDR3 length: 14
J gene: TRBJ1-5
V gene: TRBV2

CDR3 protein: CASSPPREVGTALRSTDTQYF
CDR3 DNA: TGTGCCAGCAGCCCGCCCCGGGAAGTGGGAACAGCGTTAAGGAGCACAGATACGCAGTATTTT
D gene: .
clone size: .
CDR3 length: 21
J gene: TRBJ2-3
V gene: TRBV7-8

CDR3 protein: CASAGGYGYTF
CDR3 DNA: TGTGCCAGCGCGGGGGGATATGGCTACACCTTC
D gene: .
clone size: .
CDR3 length: 11
J gene: TRBJ1-2
V gene: TRBV3-1/TRBV3-2

CDR3 protein: CASSLGQNSPLHF
CDR3 DNA: TGTGCCAGCAGCTTGGGACAGAATTCACCCCTCCACTTT
D gene: TRBD1
clone size: .
CDR3 length: 13
J gene: TRBJ1-6
V gene: TRBV7-3

CDR3 protein: CASSLGGGNQPQHF
CDR3 DNA: TGCGCCAGCAGCTTGGGCGGAGGCAATCAGCCCCAGCATTTT
D gene: .
clone size: .
CDR3 length: 14
J gene: TRBJ1-5
V gene: TRBV5-1

CDR3 protein: CAWMGGAFSEQYF
CDR3 DNA: TGTGCCTGGATGGGGGGGGCCTTCTCGGAGCAGTACTTC
D gene: .
clone size: .
CDR3 length: 13
J gene: TRBJ2-7
V gene: TRBV30

CDR3 protein: CASSYTPSRNAQFF
CDR3 DNA: TGTGCCAGCAGTTACACCCCCTCTAGAAATGCGCAGTTCTTC
D gene: .
clone size: .
CDR3 length: 14
J gene: TRBJ2-1
V gene: TRBV6-6

CDR3 protein: CAWSVSNWGPSYNEQFF
CDR3 DNA: TGTGCCTGGAGTGTAAGCAACTGGGGCCCTTCGTACAATGAGCAGTTCTTC
D gene: .
clone size: .
CDR3 length: 17
J gene: TRBJ2-1
V gene: TRBV30

CDR3 protein: CAIKTGASSGNTIYF
CDR3 DNA: TGTGCCATCAAGACAGGGGCCAGCTCTGGAAACACCATATATTTT
D gene: TRBD1
clone size: .
CDR3 length: 15
J gene: TRBJ1-3
V gene: TRBV10-3

CDR3 protein: CAWSVKGVGIEQYF
CDR3 DNA: TGTGCCTGGAGTGTAAAGGGGGTTGGTATCGAGCAGTACTTC
D gene: .
clone size: .
CDR3 length: 14
J gene: TRBJ2-7
V gene: TRBV30

CDR3 protein: CASSRLWDEQFF
CDR3 DNA: TGTGCCAGCAGTAGACTCTGGGATGAGCAGTTCTTC
D gene: .
clone size: .
CDR3 length: 12
J gene: TRBJ2-1
V gene: TRBV6-5

CDR3 protein: CAWSGQNTEAFF
CDR3 DNA: TGTGCCTGGAGTGGACAGAACACTGAAGCTTTCTTT
D gene: .
clone size: .
CDR3 length: 12
J gene: TRBJ1-1
V gene: TRBV30

CDR3 protein: CASSSRQGSTGELFF
CDR3 DNA: TGCGCCAGCAGTTCGAGACAGGGGAGCACCGGGGAGCTGTTTTTT
D gene: TRBD1
clone size: .
CDR3 length: 15
J gene: TRBJ2-2
V gene: TRBV5-1

CDR3 protein: CASSPLAGVGEQYF
CDR3 DNA: TGTGCCAGCAGTCCACTAGCGGGAGTAGGCGAGCAGTACTTC
D gene: TRBD2
clone size: few
CDR3 length: 14
J gene: TRBJ2-7
V gene: TRBV7-7

CDR3 protein: CAIRETGAHTEAFF
CDR3 DNA: TGTGCCATCAGGGAGACAGGGGCGCACACTGAAGCTTTCTTT
D gene: TRBD1
clone size: .
CDR3 length: 14
J gene: TRBJ1-1
V gene: TRBV10-3

CDR3 protein: CATSDFTSGKADTQYF
CDR3 DNA: TGTGCCACCAGTGATTTTACTAGCGGGAAAGCAGATACGCAGTATTTT
D gene: TRBD2
clone size: .
CDR3 length: 16
J gene: TRBJ2-3
V gene: TRBV24-1

CDR3 protein: CATASGGSYNEQFF
CDR3 DNA: TGTGCCACCGCTAGCGGGGGCTCCTACAATGAGCAGTTCTTC
D gene: TRBD2
clone size: .
CDR3 length: 14
J gene: TRBJ2-1
V gene: TRBV28

CDR3 protein: CASKPGQYGPQYF
CDR3 DNA: TGTGCCAGCAAGCCGGGACAGTACGGTCCCCAGTACTTC
D gene: TRBD1
clone size: .
CDR3 length: 13
J gene: TRBJ2-5
V gene: TRBV27

CDR3 protein: CATSTRDGKPPQHF
CDR3 DNA: TGTGCCACCAGCACGCGGGACGGAAAACCGCCCCAGCATTTT
D gene: .
clone size: .
CDR3 length: 14
J gene: TRBJ1-5
V gene: TRBV15

CDR3 protein: CASSFTPTSGEQFF
CDR3 DNA: TGTGCCAGCAGTTTTACCCCGACTAGCGGGGAGCAGTTCTTC
D gene: TRBD2
clone size: .
CDR3 length: 14
J gene: TRBJ2-1
V gene: TRBV28

CDR3 protein: CASRGLAGVGEQYF
CDR3 DNA: TGTGCCAGCAGGGGACTAGCGGGAGTAGGCGAGCAGTACTTC
D gene: TRBD2
clone size: once
CDR3 length: 14
J gene: TRBJ2-7
V gene: TRBV2

CDR3 protein: CASSSGGTGELFF
CDR3 DNA: TGTGCCAGCAGTTCAGGGGGAACCGGGGAGCTGTTTTTT
D gene: TRBD1
clone size: .
CDR3 length: 13
J gene: TRBJ2-2
V gene: TRBV28

CDR3 protein: CASSTTRDSNQPQHF
CDR3 DNA: TGTGCCAGTAGTACCACCAGGGATAGCAATCAGCCCCAGCATTTT
D gene: .
clone size: once
CDR3 length: 15
J gene: TRBJ1-5
V gene: TRBV19

CDR3 protein: CSASFRTPNTEAFF
CDR3 DNA: TGCAGTGCTAGTTTCCGGACACCGAACACTGAAGCTTTCTTT
D gene: .
clone size: .
CDR3 length: 14
J gene: TRBJ1-1
V gene: TRBV20-1